This TCR beta chain was found in a study of CD8 T cells in ankylosing spondylitis. TCRdb reanalysed the 5' RACE reads using MiXCR and keeps one entry per CDR3 protein. The top ten hold under 30% of the sample, which has around 25,000 distinct CDR3 sequences, around 16% seen once. This clonotype appeared many times. Trimming took 2 bases from V and 2 from J, leaving 14 bases between them. Looked up from germline, CDR1 is SQVTM and CDR2 is ANQGSEA. The CDR3 consists of 15 residues. The chain has TRBV29-1 and TRBJ2-3, with D possibly matching TRBD2 (7 bases). The clonotype comes from a male donor with ankylosing spondylitis or in good health (not recorded which). Input material: blood. The CDR3 sequence: CSVEKGGGSTDTQYF. CDR3 nucleotide sequence: TGCAGCGTTGAAAAAGGGGGGGGTTCCACAGATACGCAGTATTTT.